This paragraph covers one T cell receptor beta chain sequence. A primer matching the constant region was used to make TCR beta cDNA from approximately 0.45 ug of total RNA. Researchers made the TCR beta libraries by running three nested multiplex PCR rounds with slightly modified ARM-PCR. Investigators reported that the first two PCR rounds, at roughly 10 cycles each, used TRBV1-TRBV30 forward primers with a C-beta reverse primer. TCRdb fed the multiplex PCR reads into MiXCR, producing one record per CDR3 protein. The data show a few hundred thousand distinct CDR3 sequences, 50% to 60% seen once. This specimen belongs to a study of tumor-infiltrating lymphocytes in primary liver carcinoma. The CDR3 length is 15 residues. The germline V gene has CDR1 GTSNPN and CDR2 SVGIG (reference sequence). The study extracted blood RNA from unsorted whole blood and also extracted germline DNA.

The receptor was derived from a woman aged 25 to 39 with primary liver carcinoma and hepatitis B virus infection. This rearrangement joins TRBV30 to TRBJ2-3, with D perhaps TRBD1 (6 bases). The sample consisted of peripheral blood. The CDR3 nucleotides read TGTGCTTTAAATAAGGGACACTCTAGCACAGATACGCAGTATTTT. The encoded protein is CALNKGHSSTDTQYF.